Presented here are 9 T cell receptor beta chains from one specimen sequenced in a study of T cells in Graves' hyperthyroidism and ophthalmopathy. RNA transcripts were the template for amplifying TCR beta CDR3 regions. The HTBI primer set drove a first-round RT-PCR of the TCR CDR3. TCRdb called the multiplex PCR reads again in MiXCR, with one record for every CDR3 protein. The top ten hold more than 7.5% of the sample, which has 450,000 to 700,000 distinct CDR3 sequences, around 42% seen once. Sequencing was done on a sample of peripheral blood or thyroid tissue (not recorded which). These receptor sequences come from a woman under 30 with Graves' hyperthyroidism.

The J gene is TRBJ2-5, the V gene TRBV2, with TRBD2 identical over 9 bases. The CDR3 consists of 15 residues. Germline loops: CDR1 SNHLY, CDR2 FYNNEI. J gave up 1 base and V 4 bases, and 4 bases lay outside the gene matches. CDR3 loop: CASSVAGAFQETQYF. Written as DNA, the CDR3 is TGTGCCAGCAGTGTAGCGGGAGCCTTCCAAGAGACCCAGTACTTC.

The V call is TRBV25-1, the J call TRBJ2-7; the D gene is possibly TRBD2 (6 bases). CDR1 is MGHDK and CDR2 is SYGVNS in the germline V gene. The CDR3 is 14 residues long. V was shortened by 8 bases and J by 6 bases, with 20 bases between the two germline ends. The CDR3 loop is CASQDPGGAGEQYF. DNA for the CDR3: TGTGCCAGCCAAGACCCTGGAGGGGCTGGCGAGCAGTACTTC.

This clonotype was seen many times. This chain uses TRBV9 with TRBJ2-7, with 7 bases identical to TRBD2. Trimming removed 0 bases from V and 5 bases from J; junction bases left unmatched: 14. Germline V gene lookup returns CDR1 SGDLS and CDR2 YYNGEE. The CDR3 loop spans 17 amino acids. Here the CDR3 DNA reads TGTGCCAGCAGCGTAGATTTGGGCGTGGCGGGAGTGCACGAGCAGTACTTC. Translation: CASSVDLGVAGVHEQYF.

The sample holds many counts of this clonotype. The chain has TRBV16 and TRBJ1-1; a weak D match, TRBD1 (6 bases). The length of the CDR3 is 14 residues. Germline V gene data show CDR1 as KGHSY and CDR2 as FQNENV. V lost 3 bases and J lost 3, with 11 bases in between. The CDR3 region is CASSHPTGHTEAFF. CDR3 nucleotide sequence: TGTGCCAGCAGCCACCCAACAGGGCACACTGAAGCTTTCTTT.

As for this clonotype: This clone may be a read error of a much larger clone one base away. The genes are TRBV9 and TRBJ1-1; D is uncertain. The CDR3 loop spans 14 amino acids. Germline CDR1 reads SGDLS; CDR2 reads YYNGEE. In DNA, the CDR3 is TGTGCCAGCAGCTTCCGGGAGGCGAGGGCTGAAGCTTCCTTT. Its translation: CASSFREARAEASF.

Comment on this clonotype: This may be a read error, as it is one base from a much larger clone. V and J are TRBV6-5 and TRBJ1-1; D unresolved. Germline CDR1 MNHEY, CDR2 SVGAGI. The CDR3 totals 12 residues. The CDR3 protein is CASRTTNTEASF. CDR3 coding DNA: TGTGCCAGCAGAACCACTAACACTGAAGCTTCCTTT.

The sample holds one count of this clonotype. The chain is built from TRBV29-1 and TRBJ2-2; 9 nucleotides line up with TRBD2. The V segment lost 7 bases and the J segment 4 bases; nucleotides outside the gene matches: 7. The CDR3 is made up of 14 amino acids. Germline V CDR1 and CDR2: SQVTM, ANQGSEA. CDR3 loop: CSAEGSGSTGELFF. The CDR3 DNA reads TGCAGCGCTGAGGGTAGCGGGAGCACCGGGGAGCTGTTTTTT.

This chain links TRBV25-1 with TRBJ2-5; 9 positions match TRBD2. Trimming took 4 bases from V and 5 from J; bases not matched to a gene: 14. Germline CDR1 MGHDK, CDR2 SYGVNS. The CDR3 has 17 amino acids. CDR3 sequence reads: CASSARGAGGPFETQYF. The CDR3, as DNA: TGTGCCAGCAGTGCTAGGGGGGCGGGAGGGCCCTTTGAGACCCAGTACTTC.

The chain is built from TRBV10-3 and TRBJ2-7, with D perhaps given as TRBD1 or TRBD2 (8 bases each). CDR1 is ENHRY and CDR2 is SYGVKD in the germline V gene. This CDR3 spans 17 amino acids. The germline V and J ends were trimmed by 3 bases and 1 base, with 19 bases remaining between them. The chain's CDR3 is CAISDYSGTGRSYEQYF. The CDR3 DNA sequence: TGTGCCATCAGTGACTATAGCGGGACAGGTCGATCCTACGAGCAGTACTTC.